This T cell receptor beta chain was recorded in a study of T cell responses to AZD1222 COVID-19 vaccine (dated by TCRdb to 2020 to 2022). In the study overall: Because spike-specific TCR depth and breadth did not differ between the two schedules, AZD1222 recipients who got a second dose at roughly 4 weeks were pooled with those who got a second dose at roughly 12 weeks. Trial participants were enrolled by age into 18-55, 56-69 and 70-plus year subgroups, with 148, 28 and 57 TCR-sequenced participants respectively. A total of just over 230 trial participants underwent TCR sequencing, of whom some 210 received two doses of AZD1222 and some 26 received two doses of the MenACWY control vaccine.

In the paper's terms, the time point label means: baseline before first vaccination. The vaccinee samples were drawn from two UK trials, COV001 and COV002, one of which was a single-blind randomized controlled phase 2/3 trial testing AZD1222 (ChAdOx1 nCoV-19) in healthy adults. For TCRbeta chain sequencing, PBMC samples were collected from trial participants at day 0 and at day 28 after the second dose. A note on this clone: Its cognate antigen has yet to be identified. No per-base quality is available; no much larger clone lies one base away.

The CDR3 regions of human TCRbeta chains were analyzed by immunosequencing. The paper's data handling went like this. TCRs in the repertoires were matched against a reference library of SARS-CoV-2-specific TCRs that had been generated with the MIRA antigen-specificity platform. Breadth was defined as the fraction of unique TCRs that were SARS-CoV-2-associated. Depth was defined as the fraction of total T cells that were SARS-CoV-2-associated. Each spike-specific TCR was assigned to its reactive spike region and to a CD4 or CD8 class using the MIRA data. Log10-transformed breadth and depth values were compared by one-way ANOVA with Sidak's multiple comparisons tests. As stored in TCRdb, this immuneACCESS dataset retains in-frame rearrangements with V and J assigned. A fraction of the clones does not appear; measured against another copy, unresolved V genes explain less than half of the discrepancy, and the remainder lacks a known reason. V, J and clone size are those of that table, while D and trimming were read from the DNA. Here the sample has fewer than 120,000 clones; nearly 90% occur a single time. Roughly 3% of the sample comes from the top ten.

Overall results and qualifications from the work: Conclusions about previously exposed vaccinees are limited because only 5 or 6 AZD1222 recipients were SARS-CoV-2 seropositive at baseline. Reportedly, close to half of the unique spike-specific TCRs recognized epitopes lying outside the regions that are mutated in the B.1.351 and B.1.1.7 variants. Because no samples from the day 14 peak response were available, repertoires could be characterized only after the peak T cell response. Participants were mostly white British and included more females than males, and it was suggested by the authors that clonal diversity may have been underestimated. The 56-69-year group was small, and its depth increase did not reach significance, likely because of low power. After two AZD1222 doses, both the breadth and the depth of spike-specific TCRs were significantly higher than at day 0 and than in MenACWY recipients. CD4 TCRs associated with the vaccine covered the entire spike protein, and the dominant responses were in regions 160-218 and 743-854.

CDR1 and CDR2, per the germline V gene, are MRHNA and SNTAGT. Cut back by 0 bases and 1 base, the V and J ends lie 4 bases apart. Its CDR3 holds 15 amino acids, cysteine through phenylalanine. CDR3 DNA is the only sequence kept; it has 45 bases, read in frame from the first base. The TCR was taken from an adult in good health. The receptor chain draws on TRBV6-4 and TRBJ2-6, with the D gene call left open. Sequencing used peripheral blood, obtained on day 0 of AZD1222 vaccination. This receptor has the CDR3 CASSDSFSGANVLTF. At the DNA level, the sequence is TGTGCCAGCAGTGACTCGTTTTCTGGGGCCAACGTCCTGACTTTC.